The 32 T cell receptor beta chains given below trace back to one sample, sequenced in a study of identical twins. TCRdb recomputed calls from the 5' RACE reads with MiXCR, one row per CDR3 protein. The data show roughly 1.6 million distinct CDR3 sequences, about 30% seen once. Sequencing was done on a sample of cord blood. Receptors were obtained from a newborn girl in good health.

The chain employs TRBV10-3 and TRBJ1-1; possibly TRBD1 for D (6 bases). CDR1 is ENHRY, CDR2 SYGVKD, per germline. The CDR3 spans 14 residues. The V end was cut by 3 bases, the J end by 4 bases, with 12 bases between. The CDR3 region is CAISDRGARTEAFF. The DNA for the CDR3 is TGTGCCATCAGTGACCGGGGGGCACGCACTGAAGCTTTCTTT.

This clonotype was detected a few times. This chain links TRBV10-3 with TRBJ1-4; D is possibly TRBD1 (5 bases). Between the trimmed V and J ends, which lost 4 bases and 7 bases, there was a span of 13 bases. The CDR3 has 14 residues. The germline V gene encodes CDR1 ENHRY and CDR2 SYGVKD. The chain's CDR3 is CAISGQSDSEKLFF. The CDR3, as DNA: TGTGCCATCAGTGGACAGAGTGATTCTGAAAAACTGTTTTTT.

The chain couples TRBV28 to TRBJ2-7; 11 positions match TRBD2. Germline V gives CDR1 MDHEN, CDR2 SYDVKM. The CDR3 has 17 residues. The ends lost 7 bases at V and 1 base at J; junction bases unmatched: 12. CDR3 sequence: CASNGRVTSGGSYEQYF. The CDR3 DNA follows: TGTGCCAGCAACGGTAGGGTTACTAGCGGGGGATCCTACGAGCAGTACTTC.

The chain links TRBV10-3 to TRBJ2-1, with 9 bases lining up with TRBD2. The CDR3 is 15 amino acids. V shed 8 bases, J shed 7 bases, and the junction held 12 bases outside the gene matches. Germline V CDR1 and CDR2: ENHRY, SYGVKD. CDR3 protein: CAIGLSGGLYNEQFF. In DNA form, the CDR3 reads TGTGCCATCGGACTAAGCGGGGGGCTGTATAATGAGCAGTTCTTC.

The chain uses TRBV7-9 and TRBJ2-7, with a tentative D call TRBD1 (5 bases). The germline CDR1 and CDR2 sequences are SEHNR and FQNEAQ (reference sequence). The V gene lost 1 base and the J gene lost 2 bases, with 15 bases spanning the gap. There are 16 residues in the CDR3. CDR3 protein: CASSLVPTVLTYEQYF. The CDR3 region has the DNA TGTGCCAGCAGCTTAGTCCCGACAGTTTTAACCTACGAGCAGTACTTC.

This clonotype was detected ten times or more. Germline is not matched at one junction end, which may reflect a read error. This sequence joins TRBV12-3 or TRBV12-4 and TRBJ2-2; a weak D match, TRBD2 (6 bases). The CDR3 runs to 14 residues. The CDR3 loop reads CASSLGTNTGELFF. The CDR3 DNA sequence: TGTGCCAGCAGCTTAGGGACTAACACCGGGGAGCTGTTTTTT.

This clonotype was seen only a few times. The J gene is TRBJ2-3, the V gene TRBV5-1; D unresolved. This CDR3 is built from 15 residues. The V gene's germline CDR1 is SGHRS and CDR2 YFSETQ. Between the trimmed V and J ends, which lost 4 bases and 8 bases, there was a span of 20 bases. CDR3 DNA sequence: TGCGCCAGCAGCCGAGCTAGTGTTACACACGGTACGCAGTATTTT. Translated, it gives CASSRASVTHGTQYF.

The table lists this clonotype with a few counts. The V call is TRBV20-1, the J call TRBJ2-5; tentatively, D is TRBD2 (6 bases). The DNA end is a closer match to TRBJ2-7, so the J assignment may be wrong. CDR1 DFQATT and CDR2 SNEGSKA come from the germline V gene (reference sequence). The CDR3 is 15 residues long. CDR3 DNA: TGCAGTGCTAGAGATCTACGACTAGTTGTGAACGAGCAGTACTTC. It codes for CSARDLRLVVNEQYF.

V and J are TRBV29-1 and TRBJ2-7, with a weak D call TRBD2 (6 bases). Deletions cut 1 base from V and 3 bases from J, with 7 bases between. The germline V gene encodes CDR1 SQVTM and CDR2 ANQGSEA. This CDR3 spans 12 amino acids. For the CDR3, the DNA is TGCAGCGTTGAAGGGGGGGACTACGAGCAGTACTTC. It translates to CSVEGGDYEQYF.

The chain is built from TRBV6-6 and TRBJ2-1; TRBD2 matches 8 bases. The J segment lost 8 bases and the V segment lost 7 bases, leaving 13 bases of the junction unmatched. This CDR3 has 15 amino acids. Germline values: CDR1 MNHNY, CDR2 SVGAGI (reference sequence). The CDR3 sequence: CASTVIGTSIHEQFF. CDR3 DNA sequence: TGTGCCAGCACCGTAATCGGGACTAGTATACATGAGCAGTTCTTC.

The chain employs TRBV12-3 or TRBV12-4 and TRBJ2-4; 10 positions agree with TRBD2. The assigned J gene may be wrong: the sequence end matches TRBJ2-5 better. This CDR3 region has 15 residues. The CDR3: CASSLVAGGGVTQYF. The CDR3 region has the DNA TGTGCCAGCAGTTTGGTAGCGGGGGGAGGAGTGACCCAGTACTTC.

The genes are TRBV3-1 and TRBJ2-1, with D perhaps matching TRBD1 or TRBD2 (6 bases each). V was trimmed by 0 bases and J by 4 bases, leaving 10 bases between them. The CDR3 is made up of 15 amino acids. The germline CDR1 and CDR2 sequences are LGHDT and YNNKEL (reference sequence). The CDR3 loop reads CASSQDGGLYNEQFF. In DNA, the CDR3 is TGTGCCAGCAGCCAAGACGGGGGCCTTTACAATGAGCAGTTCTTC.

On this clonotype: This may be a read error: a much more frequent sequence differs by one nucleotide. V and J are TRBV6-5 and TRBJ2-3; 10 bases align to TRBD2. The CDR3 covers 16 residues. The germline V gene encodes CDR1 MNHEY and CDR2 SVGAGI. Here the CDR3 reads CASSPASGGNTDAQYF. The DNA for the CDR3 is TGTGCCAGCAGCCCAGCTAGCGGGGGAAACACAGATGCGCAGTATTTT.

Only a few counts were recorded for this clonotype. V usage is TRBV20-1 and J usage is TRBJ1-3, with 7 bases lining up with TRBD1. Germline CDR1 reads DFQATT; CDR2 reads SNEGSKA (reference sequence). The J segment lost 4 bases and the V segment lost 0 bases, leaving 6 bases of the junction unmatched. The CDR3 has 15 amino acids. This CDR3 reads CSAREGTGAGNTIYF. DNA for the CDR3: TGCAGTGCTAGAGAGGGAACAGGGGCGGGAAACACCATATATTTT.

The gene calls are TRBV10-3 and TRBJ2-7; perhaps TRBD2 as D (7 bases). The CDR3 is made up of 18 amino acids. V lost 0 bases and J 0 bases, leaving 18 bases between the germline ends. Germline V gives CDR1 ENHRY, CDR2 SYGVKD. The CDR3 DNA reads TGTGCCATCAGTGAGTCGCGAGGCGGGGGCCTCAGCTCCTACGAGCAGTACTTC. It translates to CAISESRGGGLSSYEQYF.

The J gene is TRBJ2-3, the V gene TRBV7-9, with TRBD2 matching over 8 bases. CDR3 size: 15 residues. V shed 5 bases and J 4 bases; nucleotides not matched to a gene: 8. In germline, CDR1 is SEHNR, CDR2 FQNEAQ (reference sequence). The CDR3 nucleotides are TGTGCCAGCAGCAGGCCACCGGGAGGGGCAGATACGCAGTATTTT. Amino acids: CASSRPPGGADTQYF. Supplemented by reference TRBV7-9 and TRBJ2-3, the full variable domain reads DTGVSQNPRHKITKRGQNVTFRCDPISEHNRLYWYRQTLGQGPEFLTYFQNEAQLEKSRLLSDRFSAERPKGSFSTLEIQRTEQGDSAMYLCASSRPPGGADTQYFGPGTRLTVL.

In its sample, this clonotype was seen a few times. The V and J genes are TRBV4-2 and TRBJ2-1; 9 bases line up with TRBD2. The ends lost 1 base at V and 11 bases at J; junction bases unmatched: 6. Germline V CDR1 and CDR2: LGHNA, YNFKEQ. The CDR3 runs to 14 residues. The CDR3 DNA sequence: TGTGCCAGCAGCCAAGTTCTAGCGGGGCTAAAGCAGTTCTTC. Its translation is CASSQVLAGLKQFF.

The J gene is TRBJ2-3, the V gene TRBV20-1; unclear D gene. V was cut by 1 base and J by 4 bases, with 9 bases left in between. The CDR3 extends over 13 amino acids. Germline V lookup: CDR1 DFQATT, CDR2 SNEGSKA (reference sequence). The CDR3 loop is CSARAGSADTQYF. The CDR3 nucleotides read TGCAGTGCTAGAGCCGGTAGTGCAGATACGCAGTATTTT.

The V and J genes are TRBV6-1 and TRBJ2-1, with 9 bases matching TRBD2. J lost 3 bases, V lost 0 bases, and 12 bases had no gene match. The length of the CDR3 is 19 residues. The V gene's germline CDR1 is MNHNS and CDR2 SASEGT. As DNA, the CDR3 is TGTGCCAGCAGTGAAGCGGTAATAGCGGGGGACTCCTACTACAATGAGCAGTTCTTC. This sequence encodes CASSEAVIAGDSYYNEQFF.

The chain links TRBV30 to TRBJ2-1, with 8 positions matching TRBD1. Germline assignment: CDR1 GTSNPN and CDR2 SVGIG (reference sequence). Trimming cost V 3 bases and J 2 bases; bases outside gene matches: 6. The CDR3 is 15 residues long. This CDR3 reads CAWRQGTGPYNEQFF. The CDR3 DNA follows: TGTGCCTGGAGACAAGGGACAGGACCCTACAATGAGCAGTTCTTC.

This chain joins TRBV7-9 and TRBJ2-7; TRBD2 is a possible D gene (5 bases). The germline V and J ends were trimmed by 4 bases and 3 bases, with 13 bases remaining between them. Germline CDR1 SEHNR, CDR2 FQNEAQ (reference sequence). This CDR3 is built from 14 residues. DNA of the CDR3: TGTGCCAGCAGCTCCGAAGGAGGACGCTACGAGCAGTACTTC. It translates to CASSSEGGRYEQYF.

V usage is TRBV7-9 and J usage is TRBJ1-2; 7 nucleotides line up with TRBD1. The V gene's germline CDR1 is SEHNR and CDR2 FQNEAQ (reference sequence). The length of the CDR3 is 15 residues. V lost 3 bases to trimming and J lost 7 bases; unmatched junction nucleotides: 11. The CDR3 DNA sequence: TGTGCCAGCAGCTTGGGAGTGACAGGGAAGCGTGGCTACACCTTC. It specifies CASSLGVTGKRGYTF.

This clonotype showed up just a few times. This chain joins TRBV20-1 and TRBJ2-3; D is unclear. The CDR3 contains 14 residues. V was trimmed by 1 base and J by 0 bases, leaving 8 bases between them. Germline CDR1 reads DFQATT; CDR2 reads SNEGSKA (reference sequence). The CDR3 DNA sequence: TGCAGTGCTAGAGTCGCACCTAGCACAGATACGCAGTATTTT. Translated: CSARVAPSTDTQYF.

This clonotype was counted many times. An end of the junction differs from the germline gene, which may be a read error. The chain couples TRBV5-1 to TRBJ2-5; D gene uncertain. The length of the CDR3 is 13 residues. Germline V gene sequence: CDR1 SGHRS, CDR2 YFSETQ. As DNA, the CDR3 is TGTGCCAGCAGTTTAGGGATCCAAGAGACCCAGTACTTC. Protein sequence: CASSLGIQETQYF.

This clonotype was detected only a few times. The rearrangement joins TRBV10-3 to TRBJ2-7; possibly TRBD1 or TRBD2 for D (5 bases each). The CDR3 consists of 16 residues. V dropped 2 bases and J dropped 3 bases, with 17 bases sitting between them. Germline assignment: CDR1 ENHRY and CDR2 SYGVKD. The CDR3 here is CAISEPQGVRGYEQYF. For the CDR3, the DNA is TGTGCCATCAGTGAGCCGCAGGGTGTTCGGGGCTACGAGCAGTACTTC.

The table lists this clonotype with a few counts. The chain is built from TRBV20-1 and TRBJ1-5; the D is unclear. The CDR3 is made up of 16 amino acids. V lost 0 bases and J 0 bases, leaving 12 bases between the germline ends. The germline CDR1 and CDR2 sequences are DFQATT and SNEGSKA (reference sequence). In DNA, the CDR3 is TGCAGTGCTAGAGACAGGAACCAATATAGCAATCAGCCCCAGCATTTT. Protein: CSARDRNQYSNQPQHF.

A few counts support this clonotype. The chain recombines TRBV7-2 with TRBJ2-3; 7 nucleotides line up with TRBD2. The CDR3 contains 17 residues. CDR1 and CDR2 (germline): SGHTA, FQGNSA. V was pared by 1 base and J by 4 bases, with 11 bases of the junction left unmatched. The CDR3 sequence: CASSLDLWRESADTQYF. As DNA, the CDR3 is TGTGCCAGCAGCTTAGACCTCTGGCGGGAGAGCGCAGATACGCAGTATTTT.

The J gene is TRBJ2-1, the V gene TRBV4-1; TRBD2 is a possible D gene (6 bases). The CDR3 totals 16 residues. CDR1 and CDR2 (germline): MGHRA, YSYEKL. Trimming removed 2 bases from V and 1 base from J, with 12 bases in between. The CDR3 protein is CASSQTGTVSYNEQFF. CDR3 bases: TGCGCCAGCAGCCAAACCGGGACTGTTTCCTACAATGAGCAGTTCTTC.

The CDR3 DNA reads as TGTGCCATCAGGCGACTAGCGGGGTCGGATGAGCAGTACTTC. As protein: CAIRRLAGSDEQYF. This chain links TRBV10-3 with TRBJ2-5; TRBD2 matches 11 bases. CDR3 length equals 14 residues. V lost 6 bases to trimming and J lost 11 bases; unmatched junction nucleotides: 11. Germline V CDR1 and CDR2: ENHRY, SYGVKD.

The CDR3 here is CASSSKQGRGYTF. The CDR3 nucleotides read TGTGCCAGCAGCTCTAAACAGGGAAGAGGCTACACCTTC. V is TRBV7-9 and J is TRBJ1-2; a weak D match, TRBD1 (6 bases). CDR3 length equals 13 residues. Trimming took 4 bases from V and 8 from J, leaving 14 bases between them. The germline CDR1 and CDR2 sequences are SEHNR and FQNEAQ (reference sequence).

The J gene is TRBJ1-2, the V gene TRBV20-1, with 7 bases lining up with TRBD1. J lost 4 bases, V lost 1 base, and 6 bases had no gene match. This CDR3 spans 14 amino acids. From germline, CDR1 is DFQATT and CDR2 SNEGSKA (reference sequence). DNA of the CDR3: TGCAGTGCTAGAGGAAACAGGGGTTTCTATGGCTACACCTTC. It encodes CSARGNRGFYGYTF.

Only a few counts were recorded for this clonotype. The chain is built from TRBV6-1 and TRBJ1-2; the D is unclear. The CDR3 is made up of 14 amino acids. The V gene lost 6 bases and the J gene lost 7 bases, with 18 bases spanning the gap. Germline V CDR1 and CDR2: MNHNS, SASEGT. CDR3 bases: TGTGCCAGCAGAGTCCTCACCCAAGCGGGTGGCTACACCTTC. Translating it yields CASRVLTQAGGYTF.